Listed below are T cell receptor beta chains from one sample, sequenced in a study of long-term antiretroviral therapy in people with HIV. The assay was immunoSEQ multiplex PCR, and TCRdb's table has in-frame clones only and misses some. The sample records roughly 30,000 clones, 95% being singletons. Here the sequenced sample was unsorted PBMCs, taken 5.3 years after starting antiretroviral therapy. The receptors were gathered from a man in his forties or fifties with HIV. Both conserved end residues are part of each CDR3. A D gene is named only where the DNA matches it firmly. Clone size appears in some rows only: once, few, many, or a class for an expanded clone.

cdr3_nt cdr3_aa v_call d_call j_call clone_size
TGTGCCAGCAGCTTGATGACAGCCAGCACAGATACGCAGTATTTT CASSLMTASTDTQYF TRBV11-2 - TRBJ2-3 -
TGCAGCGTTGGCGGGCAGGGTGAGGCAGGTAGTGAGCAGTTCTTC CSVGGQGEAGSEQFF TRBV29-1 - TRBJ2-1 -
TGTGCCAGTAGTATAGGTGGCAGAAGTTATAGCAATCAGCCCCAGCATTTT CASSIGGRSYSNQPQHF TRBV19 - TRBJ1-5 -
TGTGCCAGCAGCGGGCGGAGCTCCTACAATGAGCAGTTCTTC CASSGRSSYNEQFF TRBV9 - TRBJ2-1 -
TGTGCCTGGACGGCAGGGGAGAACACTGAAGCTTTCTTT CAWTAGENTEAFF TRBV30 - TRBJ1-1 -
TGTGCCAGCAGCTTAGGGACCGGGGGCGAAGCTTTCTTT CASSLGTGGEAFF TRBV11-2 - TRBJ1-1 -
TGTGCCAGCAGCCCAGGGACAGGGGGCGAGCAGTACTTC CASSPGTGGEQYF TRBV7-6 TRBD1 TRBJ2-7 -
TGTGCCAGCAGCGTAACTGGGACTGCCTCTGGAAACACCATATATTTT CASSVTGTASGNTIYF TRBV9 - TRBJ1-3 -
TGTGCCTGGAATTTCGATAGGTTTTACTACAATGAGCAGTTCTTC CAWNFDRFYYNEQFF TRBV30 - TRBJ2-1 -
TGTGCCAGCAGTCCAGGGGACAGATTCACCGGGGAGCTGTTTTTT CASSPGDRFTGELFF TRBV27 TRBD1 TRBJ2-2 -
TGTGCCAGCAGTTACAGGGCGGCTAATGGCTACACCTTC CASSYRAANGYTF TRBV6-6 - TRBJ1-2 once
TGTGCCAGCAGTTTAGGTGAGGCCCAAAGTCAGCCCCAGCATTTT CASSLGEAQSQPQHF TRBV28 - TRBJ1-5 -
TGTGCCAGCCGTACCGGGGCAGTCAATGAGCAGTTCTTC CASRTGAVNEQFF TRBV27 - TRBJ2-1 -
TGTGCCAGCAGTTCAATAGGACAGCCTAATCAGCCCCAGCATTTT CASSSIGQPNQPQHF TRBV6-6 - TRBJ1-5 -
TGTGCCAGTAGTATCAGTCGAGGGGTCCGCTCCTACGAGCAGTACTTC CASSISRGVRSYEQYF TRBV19 - TRBJ2-7 -